A few counts support the clone carrying this TCR beta chain. Germline V lookup: CDR1 MGHRA, CDR2 YSYEKL. CDR3 length equals 14 residues. The V and J ends lost 8 bases and 5 bases, in that order; junction bases with no gene match: 7. This sample is part of a study of blood T cell repertoires in COVID-19. TCRdb's copy holds only in-frame clones and misses some; the assay was immunoSEQ multiplex PCR. The sample has 190,000 or so clones; approximately 86% are singletons. This clonotype was obtained from a man aged 35 to 55 with active or convalescent COVID-19. V is TRBV4-1 and J is TRBJ1-1; 11 nucleotides agree with TRBD1. Source material: peripheral blood. In nucleotides, the CDR3 is TGCGCCAGCTCCGGGACAGGGGGTAGAACTGAAGCTTTCTTT. Residues: CASSGTGGRTEAFF.